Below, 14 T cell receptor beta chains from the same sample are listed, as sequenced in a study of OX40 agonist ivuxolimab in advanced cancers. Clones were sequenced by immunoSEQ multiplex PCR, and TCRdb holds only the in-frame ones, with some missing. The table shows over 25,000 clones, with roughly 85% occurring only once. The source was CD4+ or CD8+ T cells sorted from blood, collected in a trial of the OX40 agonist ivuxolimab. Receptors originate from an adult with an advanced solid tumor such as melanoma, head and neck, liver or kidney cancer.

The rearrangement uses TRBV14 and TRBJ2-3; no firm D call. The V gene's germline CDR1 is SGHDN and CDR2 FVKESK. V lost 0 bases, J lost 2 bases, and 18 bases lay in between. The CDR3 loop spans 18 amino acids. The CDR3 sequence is CASSQDRRFRTLTDTQYF. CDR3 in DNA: TGTGCCAGCAGCCAAGATCGGCGGTTCCGAACCCTCACAGATACGCAGTATTTT.

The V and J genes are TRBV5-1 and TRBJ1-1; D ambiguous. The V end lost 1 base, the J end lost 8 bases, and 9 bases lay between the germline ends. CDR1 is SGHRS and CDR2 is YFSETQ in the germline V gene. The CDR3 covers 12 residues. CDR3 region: CASSLWPPEAFF. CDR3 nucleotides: TGCGCCAGCAGCTTGTGGCCCCCCGAAGCTTTCTTT.

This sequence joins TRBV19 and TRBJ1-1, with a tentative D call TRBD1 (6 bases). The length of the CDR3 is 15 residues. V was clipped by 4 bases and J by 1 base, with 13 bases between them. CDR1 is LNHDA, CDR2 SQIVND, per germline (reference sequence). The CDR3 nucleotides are TGTGCCAGTAGTACCCTCGACAGGAGGAACACTGAAGCTTTCTTT. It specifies CASSTLDRRNTEAFF.

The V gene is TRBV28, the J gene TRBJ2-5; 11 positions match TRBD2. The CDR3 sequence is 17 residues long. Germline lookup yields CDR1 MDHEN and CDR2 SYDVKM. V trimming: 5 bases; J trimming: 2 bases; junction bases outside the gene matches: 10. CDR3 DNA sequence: TGTGCCAGCAGTCAGGCCCTCCTAGCGGGGGGTCAAGAGACCCAGTACTTC. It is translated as CASSQALLAGGQETQYF.

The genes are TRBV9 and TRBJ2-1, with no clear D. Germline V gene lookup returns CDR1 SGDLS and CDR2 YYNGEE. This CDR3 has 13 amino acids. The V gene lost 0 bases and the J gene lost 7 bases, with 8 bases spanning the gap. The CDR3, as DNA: TGTGCCAGCAGCGTAGCCCCCCCTAATGAGCAGTTCTTC. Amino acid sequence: CASSVAPPNEQFF.

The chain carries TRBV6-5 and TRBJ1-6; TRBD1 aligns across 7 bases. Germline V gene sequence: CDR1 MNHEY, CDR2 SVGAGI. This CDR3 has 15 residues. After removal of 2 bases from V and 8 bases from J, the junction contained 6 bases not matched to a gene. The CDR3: CASSYIRGLDSPLHF. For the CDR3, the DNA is TGTGCCAGCAGTTACATCAGGGGGTTGGATTCACCCCTCCACTTT.

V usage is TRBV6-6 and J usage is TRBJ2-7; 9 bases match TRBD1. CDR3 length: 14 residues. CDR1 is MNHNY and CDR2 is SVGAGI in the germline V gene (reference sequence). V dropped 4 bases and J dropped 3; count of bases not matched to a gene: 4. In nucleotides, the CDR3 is TGTGCCAGCAGTTTCCGGGACAGGGTCTACGAGCAGTACTTC. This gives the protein CASSFRDRVYEQYF.

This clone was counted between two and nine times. The CDR3 protein is CASSLRPVDTQYF. CDR3 coding DNA: TGTGCCAGCAGCTTACGTCCCGTGGATACGCAGTATTTT. This chain joins TRBV5-4 and TRBJ2-3; D is ambiguous. This CDR3 region has 13 residues. Looked up from germline, CDR1 is SGHNT and CDR2 is YYREEE (reference sequence). V was shortened by 2 bases and J by 6 bases, with 10 bases between the two germline ends.

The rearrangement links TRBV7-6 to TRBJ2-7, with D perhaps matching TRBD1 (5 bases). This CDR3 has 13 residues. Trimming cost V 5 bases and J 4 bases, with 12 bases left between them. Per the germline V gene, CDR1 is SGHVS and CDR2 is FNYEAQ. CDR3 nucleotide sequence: TGTGCCAGCAGCCCGACAGCCGCTTACGAGCAGTACTTC. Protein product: CASSPTAAYEQYF.

The CDR3 coding sequence is TGTGCCAGCAGCTTACGGAGTTCGTCCAGTCAAGAGACCCAGTACTTC. Amino acid sequence: CASSLRSSSSQETQYF. V gene TRBV11-3 combines with J gene TRBJ2-5, with D unclear. CDR3 length equals 16 residues. Germline CDR1 SGHNT, CDR2 YENEEA. The ends were cut back, 2 bases at V and 2 bases at J, with 15 bases in the middle.

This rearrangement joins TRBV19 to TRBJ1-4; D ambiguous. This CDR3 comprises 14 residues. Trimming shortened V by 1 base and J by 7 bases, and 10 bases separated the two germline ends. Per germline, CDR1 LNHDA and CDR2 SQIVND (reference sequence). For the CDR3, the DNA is TGTGCCAGTAGTATAGCTTTGGGCCCTGAAAAACTGTTTTTT. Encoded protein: CASSIALGPEKLFF.

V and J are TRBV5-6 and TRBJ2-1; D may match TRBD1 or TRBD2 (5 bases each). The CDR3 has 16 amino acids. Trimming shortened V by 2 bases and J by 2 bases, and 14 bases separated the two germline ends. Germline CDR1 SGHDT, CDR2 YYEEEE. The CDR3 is CASSLGLRGAYNEQFF. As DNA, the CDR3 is TGTGCCAGCAGCTTAGGCCTTAGGGGAGCCTACAATGAGCAGTTCTTC.

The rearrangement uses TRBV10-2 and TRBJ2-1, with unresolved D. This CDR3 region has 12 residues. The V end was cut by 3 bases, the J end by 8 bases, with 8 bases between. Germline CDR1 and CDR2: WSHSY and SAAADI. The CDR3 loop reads CASSEGGDEQFF. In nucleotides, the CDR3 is TGCGCCAGCAGTGAAGGCGGCGATGAGCAGTTCTTC.

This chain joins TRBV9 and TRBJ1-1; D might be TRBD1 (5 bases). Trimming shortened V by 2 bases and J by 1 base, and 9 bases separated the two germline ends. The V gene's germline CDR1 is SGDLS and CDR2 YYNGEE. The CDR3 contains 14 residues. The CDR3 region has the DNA TGTGCCAGCAGCGTTTCGGGACCGAACACTGAAGCTTTCTTT. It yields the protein CASSVSGPNTEAFF.